This T cell receptor (beta chain) came from a study of OX40 agonist ivuxolimab in advanced cancers. Study at large: The group had a mean age of 60 years, ranged from about 20 to 85, and was 75% to 85% male.

Measured with immunoSEQ multiplex PCR; TCRdb has only the in-frame clones, and not every one. In the table there are 65,000 to 85,000 clones, 85% to 90% of which are singletons. General study points: CD8+ T cells showed, on average, more clonal expansion than CD4+ cells.

As to this clone: Its antigen remains unidentified.

The ends were cut back, 6 bases at V and 8 bases at J, with 17 bases in the middle. This CDR3 has 13 amino acids. Germline CDR1 and CDR2: SQVTM and ANQGSEA. The material was CD4+ or CD8+ T cells sorted from blood, obtained in a trial of the OX40 agonist ivuxolimab. This rearrangement joins TRBV29-1 to TRBJ1-3; a possible D gene is TRBD1 (5 bases). This clonotype originated in an adult with an advanced solid tumor such as melanoma, head and neck, liver or kidney cancer. The DNA of the CDR3 is TGCAGCGTGGAGGACACCGCCGGGGACACCATATATTTT. Translation: CSVEDTAGDTIYF.